This T cell receptor (beta chain) originates from a study of cytomegalovirus exposure and HLA in healthy donors. Across the whole study: From HLA-typed donors, an early data release held about 92 million unique TCRs.

Of note for this clone: Antigen specificity is unknown.

CDR1 and CDR2 from the germline V gene are SGHNT and YYREEE (reference sequence). V lost 3 bases and J lost 10; bases outside the gene matches: 8. The CDR3 is 15 residues long. PCR employed 60 Vbeta and 13 Jbeta primers. TCRdb's copy holds only in-frame clones and misses some; the assay was immunoSEQ multiplex PCR. The sample includes around 280,000 clones, 70% to 90% seen only once; the top ten take 2% to 3%. Study results and limitations: Later examination showed HLA-associated TCR beta chains had greater clonal expansion than equally common others.

The sequenced material came from PBMCs. The origin of this receptor is a woman under 30 in good health and CMV-seronegative. The chain carries TRBV5-4 and TRBJ2-1; 12 nucleotides agree with TRBD1. The CDR3 loop is CASSWGQGAEGEQFF. DNA for the CDR3: TGTGCCAGCAGCTGGGGACAGGGGGCTGAGGGGGAGCAGTTCTTC.